This T cell receptor beta chain originates from a study of CD8 T cells in ankylosing spondylitis. Study-level points and caveats: One TCR beta motif, made up of eight highly homologous variants, appeared characteristic of ankylosing spondylitis blood.

The CDR3 has 13 amino acids. From germline, CDR1 is LGHNA and CDR2 YSLEER. Trimming took off 3 bases at V and 1 base at J, with 6 bases between the two ends. As concerns this clonotype: Its antigen is unidentified.

Quantitative 5'-RACE was performed with molecular barcodes, and it yielded the TCR beta libraries. TCRdb analysed the 5' RACE reads with MiXCR anew, one entry per CDR3 protein. The top ten clones hold 0.51% of a sample with some 840,000 distinct CDR3 sequences, around 11% of them seen once. The sequence was collected from a male donor with ankylosing spondylitis. Sequenced material: blood, either unsorted or a sorted T cell fraction (not recorded which). This sequence joins TRBV4-3 and TRBJ1-1; D is uncertain. CDR3 sequence (DNA): TGCGCCAGCAGCCAGCGGAGGAACACTGAAGCTTTCTTT. Amino acid sequence: CASSQRRNTEAFF.